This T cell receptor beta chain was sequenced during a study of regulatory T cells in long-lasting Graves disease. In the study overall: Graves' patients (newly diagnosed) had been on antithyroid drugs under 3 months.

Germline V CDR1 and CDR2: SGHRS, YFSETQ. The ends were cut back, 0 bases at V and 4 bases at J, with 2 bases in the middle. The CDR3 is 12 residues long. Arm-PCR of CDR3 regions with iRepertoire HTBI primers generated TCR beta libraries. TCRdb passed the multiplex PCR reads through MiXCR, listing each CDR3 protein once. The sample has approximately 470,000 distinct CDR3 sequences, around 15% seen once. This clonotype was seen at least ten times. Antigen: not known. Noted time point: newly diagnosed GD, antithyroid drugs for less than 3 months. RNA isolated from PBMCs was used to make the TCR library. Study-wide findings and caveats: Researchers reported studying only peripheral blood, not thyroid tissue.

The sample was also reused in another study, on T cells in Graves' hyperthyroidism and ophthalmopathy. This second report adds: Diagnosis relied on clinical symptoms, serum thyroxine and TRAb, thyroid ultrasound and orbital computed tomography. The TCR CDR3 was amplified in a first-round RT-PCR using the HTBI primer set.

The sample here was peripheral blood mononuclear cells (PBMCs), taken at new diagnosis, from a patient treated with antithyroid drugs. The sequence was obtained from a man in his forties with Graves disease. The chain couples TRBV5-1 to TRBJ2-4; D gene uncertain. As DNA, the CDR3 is TGCGCCAGCAGCTTGGAGAAAAACATTCAGTACTTC. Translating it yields CASSLEKNIQYF.